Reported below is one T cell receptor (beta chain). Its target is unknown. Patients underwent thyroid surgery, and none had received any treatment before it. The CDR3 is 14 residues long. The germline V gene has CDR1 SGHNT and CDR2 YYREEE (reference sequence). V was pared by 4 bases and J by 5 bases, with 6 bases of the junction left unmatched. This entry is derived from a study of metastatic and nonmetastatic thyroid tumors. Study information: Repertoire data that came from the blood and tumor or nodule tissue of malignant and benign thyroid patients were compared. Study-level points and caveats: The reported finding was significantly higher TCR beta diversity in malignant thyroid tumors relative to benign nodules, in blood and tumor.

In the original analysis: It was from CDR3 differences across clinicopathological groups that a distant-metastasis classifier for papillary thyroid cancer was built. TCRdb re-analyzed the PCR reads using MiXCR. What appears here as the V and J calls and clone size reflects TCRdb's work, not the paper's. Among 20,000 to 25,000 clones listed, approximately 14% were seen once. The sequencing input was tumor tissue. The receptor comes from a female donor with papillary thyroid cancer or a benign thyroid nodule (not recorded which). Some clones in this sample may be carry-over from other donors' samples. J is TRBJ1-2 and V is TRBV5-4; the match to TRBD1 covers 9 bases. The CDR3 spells CASSGAGTGYGYTF. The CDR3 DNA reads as TGTGCCAGCAGCGGAGCCGGGACAGGGTATGGCTACACCTTC.